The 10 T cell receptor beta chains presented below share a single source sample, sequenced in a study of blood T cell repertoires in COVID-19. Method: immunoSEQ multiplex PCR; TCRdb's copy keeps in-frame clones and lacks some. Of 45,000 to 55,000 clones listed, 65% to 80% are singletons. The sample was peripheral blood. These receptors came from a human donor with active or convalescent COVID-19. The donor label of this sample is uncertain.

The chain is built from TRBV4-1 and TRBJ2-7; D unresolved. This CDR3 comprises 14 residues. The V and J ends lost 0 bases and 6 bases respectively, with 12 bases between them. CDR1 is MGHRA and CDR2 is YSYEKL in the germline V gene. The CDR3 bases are TGCGCCAGCAGCCAAGATCACTTACGTGTCGAGCAGTACTTC. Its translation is CASSQDHLRVEQYF.

DNA for the CDR3: TGTGCCAGCAGCCAAGATCGACAGGGCTACTATGGCTACACCTTC. This codes for CASSQDRQGYYGYTF. The chain employs TRBV4-2 and TRBJ1-2; 7 bases are shared with TRBD1. The trim removed 0 bases at V and 3 bases at J, leaving 4 bases unmatched. The CDR3 covers 15 residues. Germline loops: CDR1 LGHNA, CDR2 YNFKEQ.

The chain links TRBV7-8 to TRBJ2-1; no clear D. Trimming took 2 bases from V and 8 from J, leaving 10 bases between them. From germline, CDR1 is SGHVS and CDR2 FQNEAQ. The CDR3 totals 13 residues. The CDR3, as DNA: TGTGCCAGCAGCTTACTAGAAATCGATGAGCAGTTCTTC. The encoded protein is CASSLLEIDEQFF.

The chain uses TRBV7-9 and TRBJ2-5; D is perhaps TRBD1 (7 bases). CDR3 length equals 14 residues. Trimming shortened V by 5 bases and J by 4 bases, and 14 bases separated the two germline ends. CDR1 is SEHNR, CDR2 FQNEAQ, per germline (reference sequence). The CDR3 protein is CASSPRQGGETQYF. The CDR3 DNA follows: TGTGCCAGCAGCCCCCGACAGGGAGGAGAGACCCAGTACTTC.

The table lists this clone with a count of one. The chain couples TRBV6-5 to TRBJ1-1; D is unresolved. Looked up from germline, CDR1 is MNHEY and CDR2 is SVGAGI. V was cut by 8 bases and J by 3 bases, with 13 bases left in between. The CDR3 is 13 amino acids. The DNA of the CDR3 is TGTGCCAGCCCGACAAACTGGGACACTGAAGCTTTCTTT. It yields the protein CASPTNWDTEAFF.

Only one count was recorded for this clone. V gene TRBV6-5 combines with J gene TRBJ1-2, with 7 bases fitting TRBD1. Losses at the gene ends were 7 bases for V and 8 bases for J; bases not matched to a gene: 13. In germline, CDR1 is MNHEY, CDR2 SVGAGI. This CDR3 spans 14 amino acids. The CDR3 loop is CASNTAPQGRGYTF. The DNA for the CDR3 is TGTGCCAGCAACACAGCACCACAGGGGAGAGGCTACACCTTC.

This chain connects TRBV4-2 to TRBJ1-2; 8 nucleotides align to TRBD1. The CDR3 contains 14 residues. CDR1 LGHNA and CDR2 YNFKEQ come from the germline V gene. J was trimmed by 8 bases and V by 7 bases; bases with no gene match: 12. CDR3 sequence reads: CASTREDRVGGYTF. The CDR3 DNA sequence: TGTGCCAGCACAAGGGAGGACAGGGTGGGCGGCTACACCTTC.

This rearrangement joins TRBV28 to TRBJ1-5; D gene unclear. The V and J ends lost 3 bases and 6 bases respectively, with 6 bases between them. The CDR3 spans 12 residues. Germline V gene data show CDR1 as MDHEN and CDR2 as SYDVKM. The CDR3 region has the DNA TGTGCCAGCAGTTTTAATCCTCAGCCCCAGCATTTT. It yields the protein CASSFNPQPQHF.

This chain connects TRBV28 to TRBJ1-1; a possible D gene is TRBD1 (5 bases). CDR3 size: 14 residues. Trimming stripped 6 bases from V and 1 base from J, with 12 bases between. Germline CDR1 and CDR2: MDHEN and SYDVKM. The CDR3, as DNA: TGTGCCAGCAGCATCGCCCAGGGGAACACTGAAGCTTTCTTT. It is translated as CASSIAQGNTEAFF.

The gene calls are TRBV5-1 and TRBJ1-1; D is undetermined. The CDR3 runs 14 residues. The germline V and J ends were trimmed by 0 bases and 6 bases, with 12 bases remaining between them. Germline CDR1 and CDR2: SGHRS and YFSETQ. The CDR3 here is CASSLDGRQAEAFF. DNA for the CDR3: TGCGCCAGCAGCTTGGACGGCCGCCAGGCTGAAGCTTTCTTT.